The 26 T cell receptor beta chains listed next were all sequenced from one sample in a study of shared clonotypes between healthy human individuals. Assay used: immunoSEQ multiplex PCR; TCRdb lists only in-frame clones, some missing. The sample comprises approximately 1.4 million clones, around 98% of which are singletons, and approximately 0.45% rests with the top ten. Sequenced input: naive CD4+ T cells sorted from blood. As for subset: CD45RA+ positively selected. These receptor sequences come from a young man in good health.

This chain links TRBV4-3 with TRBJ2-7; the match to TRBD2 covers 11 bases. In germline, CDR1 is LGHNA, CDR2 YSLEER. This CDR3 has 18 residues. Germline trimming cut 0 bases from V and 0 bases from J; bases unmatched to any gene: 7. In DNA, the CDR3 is TGCGCCAGCAGCCAAGATTTGGTAGCGGGAGGGTCCTCCTACGAGCAGTACTTC. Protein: CASSQDLVAGGSSYEQYF.

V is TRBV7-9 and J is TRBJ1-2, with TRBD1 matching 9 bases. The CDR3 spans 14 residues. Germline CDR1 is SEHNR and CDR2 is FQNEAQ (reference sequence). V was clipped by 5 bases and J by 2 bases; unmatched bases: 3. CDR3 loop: CASSRDRENYGYTF. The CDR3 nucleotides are TGTGCCAGCAGCCGGGACAGGGAGAACTATGGCTACACCTTC.

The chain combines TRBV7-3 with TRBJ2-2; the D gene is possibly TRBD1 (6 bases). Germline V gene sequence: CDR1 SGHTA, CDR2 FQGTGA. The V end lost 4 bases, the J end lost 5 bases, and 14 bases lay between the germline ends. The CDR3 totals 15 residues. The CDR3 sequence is CASSSSRGWTGELFF. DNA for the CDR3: TGTGCCAGCAGCTCGTCCAGGGGCTGGACCGGGGAGCTGTTTTTT.

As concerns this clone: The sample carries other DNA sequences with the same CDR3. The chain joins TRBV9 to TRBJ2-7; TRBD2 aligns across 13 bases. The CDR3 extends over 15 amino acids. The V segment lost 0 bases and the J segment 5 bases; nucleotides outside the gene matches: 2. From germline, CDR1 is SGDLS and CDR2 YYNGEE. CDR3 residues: CASSVGTSGRHEQYF. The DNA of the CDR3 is TGTGCCAGCAGCGTAGGGACTAGCGGGAGACACGAGCAGTACTTC.

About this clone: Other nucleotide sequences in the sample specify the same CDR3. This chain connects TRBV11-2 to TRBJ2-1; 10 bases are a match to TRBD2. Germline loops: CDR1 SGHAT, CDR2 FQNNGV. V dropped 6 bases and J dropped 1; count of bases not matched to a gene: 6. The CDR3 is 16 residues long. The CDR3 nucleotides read TGTGCCAGCAGTCCATTAGCGGGAGGTTCCTACAATGAGCAGTTCTTC. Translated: CASSPLAGGSYNEQFF.

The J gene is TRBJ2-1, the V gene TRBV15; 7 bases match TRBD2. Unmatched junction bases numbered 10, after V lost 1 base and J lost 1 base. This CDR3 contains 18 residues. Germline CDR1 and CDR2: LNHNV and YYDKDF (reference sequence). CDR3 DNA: TGTGCCACCAGCAGAGGGGCTAGCGGTGGTGTTTCCTACAATGAGCAGTTCTTC. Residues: CATSRGASGGVSYNEQFF.

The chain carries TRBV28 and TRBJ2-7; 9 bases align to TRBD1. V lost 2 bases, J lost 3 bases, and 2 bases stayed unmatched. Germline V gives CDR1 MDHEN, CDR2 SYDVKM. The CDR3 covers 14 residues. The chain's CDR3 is CASSLRGQGYEQYF. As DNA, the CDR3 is TGTGCCAGCAGTTTAAGGGGACAGGGCTACGAGCAGTACTTC.

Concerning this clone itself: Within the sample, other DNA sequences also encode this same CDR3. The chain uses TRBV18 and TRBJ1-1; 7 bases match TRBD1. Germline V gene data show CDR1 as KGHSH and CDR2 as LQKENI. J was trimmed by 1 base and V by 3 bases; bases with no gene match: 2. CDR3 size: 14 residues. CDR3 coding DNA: TGTGCCAGCTCACCGGGACAGACGAACACTGAAGCTTTCTTT. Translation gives CASSPGQTNTEAFF.

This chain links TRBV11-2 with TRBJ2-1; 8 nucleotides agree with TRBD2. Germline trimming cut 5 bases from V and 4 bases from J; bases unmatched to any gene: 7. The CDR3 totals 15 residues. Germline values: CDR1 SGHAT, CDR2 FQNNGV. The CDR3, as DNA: TGTGCCAGCAGCCGCGGACTAGCTCAGTACAATGAGCAGTTCTTC. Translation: CASSRGLAQYNEQFF.

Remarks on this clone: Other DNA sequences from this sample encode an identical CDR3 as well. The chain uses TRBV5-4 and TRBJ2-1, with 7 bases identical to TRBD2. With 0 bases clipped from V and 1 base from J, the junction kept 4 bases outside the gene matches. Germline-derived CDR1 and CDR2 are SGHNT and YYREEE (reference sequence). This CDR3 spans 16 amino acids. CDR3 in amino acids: CASSLAGGRSYNEQFF. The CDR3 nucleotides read TGTGCCAGCAGCTTGGCTGGCGGGAGATCCTACAATGAGCAGTTCTTC.

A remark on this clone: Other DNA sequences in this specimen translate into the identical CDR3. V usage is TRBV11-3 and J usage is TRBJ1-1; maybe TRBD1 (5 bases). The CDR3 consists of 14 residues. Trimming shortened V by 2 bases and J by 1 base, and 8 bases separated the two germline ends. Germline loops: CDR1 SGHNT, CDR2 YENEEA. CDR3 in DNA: TGTGCCAGCAGCTTATCGGGGGGGAACACTGAAGCTTTCTTT. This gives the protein CASSLSGGNTEAFF.

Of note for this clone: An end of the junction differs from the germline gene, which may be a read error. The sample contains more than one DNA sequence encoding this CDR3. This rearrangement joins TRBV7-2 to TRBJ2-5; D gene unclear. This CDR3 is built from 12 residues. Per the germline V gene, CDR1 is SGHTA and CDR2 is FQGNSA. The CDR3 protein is CASSLGQETQYF. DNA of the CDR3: TGCGCCAGCAGCTTGGGGCAAGAGACCCAGTACTTC.

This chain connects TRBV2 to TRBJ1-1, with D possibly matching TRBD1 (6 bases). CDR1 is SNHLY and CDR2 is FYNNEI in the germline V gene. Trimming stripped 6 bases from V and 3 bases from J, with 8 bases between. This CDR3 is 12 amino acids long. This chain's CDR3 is CASRQGDTEAFF. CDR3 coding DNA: TGTGCCAGCAGACAGGGAGACACTGAAGCTTTCTTT.

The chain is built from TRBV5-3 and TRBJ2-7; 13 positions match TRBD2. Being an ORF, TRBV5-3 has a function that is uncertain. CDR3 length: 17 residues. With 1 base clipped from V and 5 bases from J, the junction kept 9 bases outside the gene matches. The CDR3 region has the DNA TGTGCCAGAAGCTTGAGTCGGACTAGCGGGAGTAACCACGAGCAGTACTTC. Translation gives CARSLSRTSGSNHEQYF.

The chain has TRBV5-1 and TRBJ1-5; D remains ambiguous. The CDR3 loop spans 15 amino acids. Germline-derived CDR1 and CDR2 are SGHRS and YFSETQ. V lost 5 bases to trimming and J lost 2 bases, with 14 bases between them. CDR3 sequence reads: CASSADWDRNQPQHF. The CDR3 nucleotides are TGCGCCAGCAGTGCGGACTGGGATCGCAATCAGCCCCAGCATTTT.

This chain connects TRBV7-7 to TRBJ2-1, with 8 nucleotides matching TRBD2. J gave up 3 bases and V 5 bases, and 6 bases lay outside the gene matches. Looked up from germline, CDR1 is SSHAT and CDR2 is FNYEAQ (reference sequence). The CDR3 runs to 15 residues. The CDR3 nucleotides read TGTGCCAGCAGCCCGACGGGGGGGGGCTACAATGAGCAGTTCTTC. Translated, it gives CASSPTGGGYNEQFF.

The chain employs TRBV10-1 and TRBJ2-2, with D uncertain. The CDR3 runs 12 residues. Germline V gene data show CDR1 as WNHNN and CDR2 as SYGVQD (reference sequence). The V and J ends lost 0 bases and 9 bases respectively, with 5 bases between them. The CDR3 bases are TGCGCCAGCAGTGAGTCTCTCCGGGAGCTGTTTTTT. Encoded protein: CASSESLRELFF.

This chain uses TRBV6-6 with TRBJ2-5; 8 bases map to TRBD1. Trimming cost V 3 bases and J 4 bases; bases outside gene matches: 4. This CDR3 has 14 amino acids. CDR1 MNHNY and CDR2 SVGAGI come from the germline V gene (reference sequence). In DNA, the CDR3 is TGTGCCAGCAGTTATTCAGGGGGCGGAGAGACCCAGTACTTC. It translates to CASSYSGGGETQYF.

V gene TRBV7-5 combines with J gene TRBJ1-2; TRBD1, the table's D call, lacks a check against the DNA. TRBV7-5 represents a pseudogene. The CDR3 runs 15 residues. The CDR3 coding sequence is TGTGCCAGAAGTTTTCATTTGCCAGGTATCAGTGGCTACACCTTC. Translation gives CARSFHLPGISGYTF.

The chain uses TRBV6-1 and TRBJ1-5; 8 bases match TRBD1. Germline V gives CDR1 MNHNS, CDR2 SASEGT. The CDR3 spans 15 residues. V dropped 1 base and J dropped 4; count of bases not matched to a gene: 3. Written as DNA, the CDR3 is TGTGCCAGCAGTGAAGTCGACAGGGGAAATCAGCCCCAGCATTTT. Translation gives CASSEVDRGNQPQHF.

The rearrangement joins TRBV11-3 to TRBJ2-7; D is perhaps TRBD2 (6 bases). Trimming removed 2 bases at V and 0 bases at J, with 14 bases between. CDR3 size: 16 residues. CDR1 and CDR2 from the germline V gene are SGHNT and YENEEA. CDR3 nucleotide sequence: TGTGCCAGCAGCTTACGAGGGGACGGGGGCTCCTACGAGCAGTACTTC. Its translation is CASSLRGDGGSYEQYF.

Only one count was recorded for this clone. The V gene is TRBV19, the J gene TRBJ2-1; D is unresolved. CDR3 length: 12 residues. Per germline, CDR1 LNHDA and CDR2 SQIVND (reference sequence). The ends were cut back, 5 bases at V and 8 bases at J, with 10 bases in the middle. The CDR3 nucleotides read TGTGCCAGTAGTCGCAGTAGCTATGAGCAGTTCTTC. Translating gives CASSRSSYEQFF.

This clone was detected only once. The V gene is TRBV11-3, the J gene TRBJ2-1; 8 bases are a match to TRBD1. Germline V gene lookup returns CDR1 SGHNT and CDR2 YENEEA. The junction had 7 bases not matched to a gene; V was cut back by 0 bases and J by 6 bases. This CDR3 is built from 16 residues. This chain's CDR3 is CASSLDPGGAGNEQFF. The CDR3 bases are TGTGCCAGCAGCTTAGATCCAGGGGGCGCGGGCAATGAGCAGTTCTTC.

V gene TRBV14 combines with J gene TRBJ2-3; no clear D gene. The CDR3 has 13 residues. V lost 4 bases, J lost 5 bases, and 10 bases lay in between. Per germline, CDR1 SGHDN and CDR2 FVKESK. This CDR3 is CASSPRLKDTQYF. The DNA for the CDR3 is TGTGCCAGCAGCCCACGACTGAAAGATACGCAGTATTTT.

The chain's CDR3 is CASSLPGQALSFTDTQYF. As DNA, the CDR3 is TGTGCCAGCAGCTTGCCGGGACAGGCACTGTCATTCACAGATACGCAGTATTTT. V gene TRBV5-4 combines with J gene TRBJ2-3, with 8 bases identical to TRBD1. Trimming removed 1 base from V and 2 bases from J; junction bases left unmatched: 12. Germline CDR1 SGHNT, CDR2 YYREEE (reference sequence). The CDR3 loop spans 18 amino acids. Complete variable domain (other parts from reference TRBV5-4 and TRBJ2-3): ETGVTQSPTHLIKTRGQQVTLRCSSQSGHNTVSWYQQALGQGPQFIFQYYREEENGRGNFPPRFSGLQFPNYSSELNVNALELDDSALYLCASSLPGQALSFTDTQYFGPGTRLTVL.

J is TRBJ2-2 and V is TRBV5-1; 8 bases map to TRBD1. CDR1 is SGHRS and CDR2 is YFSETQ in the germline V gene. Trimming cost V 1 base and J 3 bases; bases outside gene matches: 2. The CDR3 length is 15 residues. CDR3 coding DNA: TGCGCCAGCAGCTTGCTACAGGGGGACACCGGGGAGCTGTTTTTT. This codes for CASSLLQGDTGELFF.